The 11 T cell receptor beta chains below were found in one sample sequenced in a study of blood T cell repertoires in COVID-19. Assay: immunoSEQ multiplex PCR; the TCRdb copy retains only in-frame clones and omits some. The repertoire holds nearly 300,000 clones, around 88% seen once, with under 8% in the top ten. The specimen sequenced was peripheral blood. These receptors were obtained from a woman younger than 45 who had recovered from COVID-19.

This clone was counted a few times. This chain links TRBV14 with TRBJ1-2; 9 positions agree with TRBD1. The V gene's germline CDR1 is SGHDN and CDR2 FVKESK. V shed 5 bases and J 4 bases; nucleotides not matched to a gene: 5. The CDR3 covers 14 residues. CDR3 region: CASSNTGGLYGYTF. CDR3 nucleotides: TGTGCCAGCAGCAATACAGGGGGCCTCTATGGCTACACCTTC.

The gene calls are TRBV7-9 and TRBJ2-7; TRBD1 agrees at 10 bases. This CDR3 contains 14 residues. V shed 5 bases, J shed 5 bases, and the junction held 6 bases outside the gene matches. The V gene's germline CDR1 is SEHNR and CDR2 FQNEAQ (reference sequence). The CDR3 region is CASSEDRGLDEQYF. CDR3 nucleotide sequence: TGTGCCAGCAGCGAGGACAGGGGGTTGGACGAGCAGTACTTC.

The chain joins TRBV3-1 (or the pseudogene TRBV3-2) to TRBJ2-1; 16 bases line up with TRBD2. V was clipped by 4 bases and J by 7 bases; unmatched bases: 7. CDR1 and CDR2 from the germline V gene are LGHDT and YNNKEL (reference sequence). The CDR3 consists of 17 residues. The CDR3 region is CASSLLTGLAGGNEQFF. The CDR3 DNA is TGTGCCAGCAGCCTGCTAACGGGACTAGCGGGGGGGAATGAGCAGTTCTTC.

V usage is TRBV27 and J usage is TRBJ1-2; 9 bases map to TRBD1. V lost 0 bases and J lost 8; bases outside the gene matches: 4. The germline V gene encodes CDR1 MNHEY and CDR2 SMNVEV (reference sequence). This CDR3 is built from 14 residues. CDR3 in DNA: TGTGCCAGCAGTTTATCGGCGGGACAGGGCGGCTACACCTTC. Translating gives CASSLSAGQGGYTF.

This clone was seen only once. This chain connects TRBV11-2 to TRBJ1-4; D unresolved. Between the trimmed V and J ends, which lost 0 bases and 0 bases, there was a span of 11 bases. The CDR3 is 17 residues long. Germline values: CDR1 SGHAT, CDR2 FQNNGV. CDR3 sequence reads: CASSLESGFATNEKLFF. The CDR3 coding sequence is TGTGCCAGCAGCTTAGAGTCCGGGTTCGCAACTAATGAAAAACTGTTTTTT.

This clone has a single count. The chain combines TRBV10-2 with TRBJ2-2; 9 bases match TRBD1. The CDR3 contains 15 residues. From germline, CDR1 is WSHSY and CDR2 SAAADI. J was trimmed by 3 bases and V by 7 bases; bases with no gene match: 6. CDR3 in amino acids: CASIGGQGYTGELFF. The CDR3, as DNA: TGCGCCAGCATCGGGGGACAGGGCTACACCGGGGAGCTGTTTTTT.

The chain joins TRBV5-1 to TRBJ2-6, with D possibly matching TRBD1 (6 bases). Germline V CDR1 and CDR2: SGHRS, YFSETQ. The CDR3 is 18 residues long. V lost 3 bases and J lost 0, with 16 bases in between. This CDR3 is CASSYLTGIHSGANVLTF. CDR3 nucleotides: TGCGCCAGCAGCTACCTAACAGGGATCCACTCTGGGGCCAACGTCCTGACTTTC. Full variable domain (remainder filled in from reference TRBV5-1 and TRBJ2-6): KAGVTQTPRYLIKTRGQQVTLSCSPISGHRSVSWYQQTPGQGLQFLFEYFSETQRNKGNFPGRFSGRQFSNSRSEMNVSTLELGDSALYLCASSYLTGIHSGANVLTFGAGSRLTVL.

The gene calls are TRBV7-9 and TRBJ1-6, with TRBD1 matching 7 bases. Germline values: CDR1 SEHNR, CDR2 FQNEAQ (reference sequence). J was trimmed by 0 bases and V by 5 bases; bases with no gene match: 10. This CDR3 region has 18 residues. CDR3 nucleotides: TGTGCCAGCAGCGGCCCCAGGCAGGGGGTCTCCTATAATTCACCCCTCCACTTT. Protein: CASSGPRQGVSYNSPLHF.

This chain uses TRBV7-2 with TRBJ2-1, with 14 bases matching TRBD2. CDR1 SGHTA and CDR2 FQGNSA come from the germline V gene. J was trimmed by 6 bases and V by 3 bases; bases with no gene match: 7. The CDR3 has 17 amino acids. CDR3 nucleotide sequence: TGTGCCAGCAGCTTCGGACTAGCGGGGGGTAGGGGCAATGAGCAGTTCTTC. Residues: CASSFGLAGGRGNEQFF.

The chain couples TRBV28 to TRBJ1-2, with 8 positions matching TRBD1. CDR1 and CDR2 (germline): MDHEN, SYDVKM. The CDR3 length is 15 residues. V lost 6 bases and J lost 6; bases outside the gene matches: 12. The CDR3 coding sequence is TGTGCCAGCAGCTCCCCGACAGGGGAAGTGGATGGCTACACCTTC. Translated: CASSSPTGEVDGYTF.

The chain combines TRBV5-1 with TRBJ2-5; weak D call: TRBD1 (5 bases). V was trimmed by 6 bases and J by 2 bases, leaving 5 bases between them. The CDR3 is 11 residues long. Germline CDR1 SGHRS, CDR2 YFSETQ. The CDR3 DNA reads TGCGCCAGCAAGGGGCAAGAGACCCAGTACTTC. Translating gives CASKGQETQYF.